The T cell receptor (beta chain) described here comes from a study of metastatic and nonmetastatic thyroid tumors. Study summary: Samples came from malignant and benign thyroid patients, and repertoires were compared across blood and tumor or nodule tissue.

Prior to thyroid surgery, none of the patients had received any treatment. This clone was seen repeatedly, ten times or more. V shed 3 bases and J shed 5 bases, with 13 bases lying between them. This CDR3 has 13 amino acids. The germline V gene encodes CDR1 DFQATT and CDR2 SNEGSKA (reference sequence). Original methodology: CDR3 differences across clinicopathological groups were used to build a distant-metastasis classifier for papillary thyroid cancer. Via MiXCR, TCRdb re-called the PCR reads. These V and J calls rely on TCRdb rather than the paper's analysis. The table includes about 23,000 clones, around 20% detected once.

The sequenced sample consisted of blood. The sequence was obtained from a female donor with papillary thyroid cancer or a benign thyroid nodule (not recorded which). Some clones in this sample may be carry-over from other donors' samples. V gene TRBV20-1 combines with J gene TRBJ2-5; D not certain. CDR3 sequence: CSASRGSAETQYF. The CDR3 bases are TGCAGTGCTAGCAGAGGTAGTGCCGAGACCCAGTACTTC.